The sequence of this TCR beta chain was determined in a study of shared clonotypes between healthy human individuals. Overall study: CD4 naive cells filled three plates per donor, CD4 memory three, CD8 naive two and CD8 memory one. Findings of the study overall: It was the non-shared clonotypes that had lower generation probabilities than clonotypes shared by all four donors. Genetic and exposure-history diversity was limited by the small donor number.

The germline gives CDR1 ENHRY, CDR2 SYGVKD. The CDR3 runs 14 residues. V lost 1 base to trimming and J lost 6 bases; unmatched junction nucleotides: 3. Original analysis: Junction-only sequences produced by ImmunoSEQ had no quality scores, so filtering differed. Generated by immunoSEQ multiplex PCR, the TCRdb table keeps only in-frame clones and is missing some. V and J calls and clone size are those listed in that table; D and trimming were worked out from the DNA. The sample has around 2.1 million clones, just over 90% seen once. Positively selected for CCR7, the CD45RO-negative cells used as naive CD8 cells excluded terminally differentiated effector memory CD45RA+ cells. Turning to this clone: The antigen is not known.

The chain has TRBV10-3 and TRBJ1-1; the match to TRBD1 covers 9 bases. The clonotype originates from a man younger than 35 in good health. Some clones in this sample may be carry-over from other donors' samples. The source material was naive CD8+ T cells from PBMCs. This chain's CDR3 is CAISEWGQGPEAFF. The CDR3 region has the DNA TGTGCCATCAGTGAGTGGGGACAGGGACCTGAAGCTTTCTTT.